These 4 T cell receptor beta chains were sequenced from one sample in a study of blood T cells in healthy people across ages. The use of a sample-barcoded 5' primer and a J-beta primer mix characterized a second PCR of about 7 to 12 cycles. TCRdb reprocessed the 5' RACE reads via MiXCR and lists one record per CDR3 protein. In the table there are roughly 800,000 distinct CDR3 sequences, roughly 64% of which are singletons. Sequencing was carried out using blood. The receptor set was obtained from a man aged 25 to 40 in good health.

This clonotype was seen a handful of times. V usage is TRBV7-2 and J usage is TRBJ2-7; 7 nucleotides line up with TRBD2. Germline V gene data show CDR1 as SGHTA and CDR2 as FQGNSA. The CDR3 runs 15 residues. J was trimmed by 3 bases and V by 1 base; bases with no gene match: 6. CDR3 region: CASSLGGGSFYEQYF. The CDR3 coding sequence is TGTGCCAGCAGCTTAGGGGGCGGGAGTTTCTACGAGCAGTACTTC.

The chain is built from TRBV9 and TRBJ2-4, with 8 bases matching TRBD1. CDR3 size: 14 residues. After removal of 3 bases from V and 9 bases from J, the junction contained 8 bases not matched to a gene. In germline, CDR1 is SGDLS, CDR2 YYNGEE. Here the CDR3 reads CASSADRGEGIQYF. The CDR3 coding sequence is TGTGCCAGCAGCGCCGACAGGGGTGAGGGCATTCAGTACTTC.

The chain links TRBV28 to TRBJ2-3; 10 bases agree with TRBD2. Germline V CDR1 and CDR2: MDHEN, SYDVKM. The CDR3 has 16 residues. The V segment lost 3 bases and the J segment 4 bases; nucleotides outside the gene matches: 7. The CDR3 spells CASSFSAGGGADTQYF. CDR3 coding DNA: TGTGCCAGCAGTTTTTCAGCGGGAGGGGGGGCAGATACGCAGTATTTT.

The genes are TRBV20-1 and TRBJ2-5; 13 bases are a match to TRBD2. Gene TRBJ2-7 matches the end of the DNA better, so the J call may be wrong. The CDR3 has 16 residues. Germline assignment: CDR1 DFQATT and CDR2 SNEGSKA (reference sequence). CDR3 in DNA: TGCAGTGCTAGAGAACCGGGACTAGCGGGACCCTACGAGCAGTACTTC. Protein: CSAREPGLAGPYEQYF.